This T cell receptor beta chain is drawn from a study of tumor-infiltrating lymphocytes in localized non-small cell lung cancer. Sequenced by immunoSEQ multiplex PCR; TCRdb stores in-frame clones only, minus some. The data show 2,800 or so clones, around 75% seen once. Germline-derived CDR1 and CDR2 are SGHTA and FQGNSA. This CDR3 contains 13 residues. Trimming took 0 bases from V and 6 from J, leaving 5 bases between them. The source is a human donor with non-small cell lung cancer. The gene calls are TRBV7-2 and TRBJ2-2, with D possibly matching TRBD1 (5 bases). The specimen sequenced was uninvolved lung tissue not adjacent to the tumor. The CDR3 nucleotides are TGTGCCAGCAGCTTAGCAGGGGCCGGGGAGCTGTTTTTT. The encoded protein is CASSLAGAGELFF.